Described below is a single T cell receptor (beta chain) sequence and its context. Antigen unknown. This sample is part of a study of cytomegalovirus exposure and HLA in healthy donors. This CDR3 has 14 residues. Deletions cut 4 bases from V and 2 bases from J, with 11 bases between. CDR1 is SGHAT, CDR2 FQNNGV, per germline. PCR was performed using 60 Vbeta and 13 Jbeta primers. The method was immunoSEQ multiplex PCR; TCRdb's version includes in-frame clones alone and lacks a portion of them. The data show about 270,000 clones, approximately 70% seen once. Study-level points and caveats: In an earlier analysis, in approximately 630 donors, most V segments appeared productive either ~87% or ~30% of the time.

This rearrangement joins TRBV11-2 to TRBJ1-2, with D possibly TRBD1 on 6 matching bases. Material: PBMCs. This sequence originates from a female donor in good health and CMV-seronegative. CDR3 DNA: TGTGCCAGCAGCTCAACAGGGCTAAACTATGGCTACACCTTC. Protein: CASSSTGLNYGYTF. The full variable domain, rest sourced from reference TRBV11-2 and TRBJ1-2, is EAGVAQSPRYKIIEKRQSVAFWCNPISGHATLYWYQQILGQGPKLLIQFQNNGVVDDSQLPKDRFSAERLKGVDSTLKIQPAKLEDSAVYLCASSSTGLNYGYTFGSGTRLTVV.